This paragraph reports one T cell receptor beta chain. Its antigen remains unknown. This entry is derived from a study of vaccination and CD4 T cells after COVID-19. Turning to the study itself: Vaccinees got either two BNT162b2 doses or two mRNA-1273 doses. Study observations and caveats: Spike mono-reactivity held for 304 of 307 vaccine-specific clones in convalescent patients. Post-vaccination, and not before, a median around 86% of reactive clones appeared in convalescent patients.

The sample's treatment: approximately nine-day PBMC culture with coronavirus spike peptide pools or control peptides (ViraFEST assay). Every well contained over 1.5 million PBMCs, which were grown with around 9.4 IU/ml IL-2 and approximately 9.9 ug/ml peptide pools. The study sequenced cultured CD4+ T cell DNA using the Oncomine TCR Beta short-read assay. MiXCR, applied by TCRdb to the PCR reads, yields one record per CDR3 protein. This sample has around 5,000 distinct CDR3 sequences, with 25% found just once. This CDR3 has 15 amino acids. CDR1 is SNHLY and CDR2 is FYNNEI in the germline V gene. V shed 6 bases and J 0 bases; nucleotides not matched to a gene: 6.

This sequence was found in a human donor who had recovered from COVID-19. The rearrangement links TRBV2 to TRBJ2-3; 7 nucleotides line up with TRBD2. Source: CD4+ T cells from blood, cultured in vitro, taken after SARS-CoV-2 vaccination. Written as DNA, the CDR3 is TGTGCCAGCAGCTTGACTAGCCAGAGCACAGATACGCAGTATTTT. Translated, it gives CASSLTSQSTDTQYF.